Presented here are 5 T cell receptor beta chains from one specimen sequenced in a study of T cell responses to AZD1222 COVID-19 vaccine. Libraries were prepared by immunoSEQ multiplex PCR; TCRdb keeps only in-frame clonotypes and omits some of them. Here the sample spans roughly 100,000 clones, 85% to 90% being singletons. The source was peripheral blood, collected on day 0 of AZD1222 vaccination. The receptor set was obtained from an adult in good health.

The V and J genes are TRBV7-9 and TRBJ2-7; D gene ambiguous. The germline CDR1 and CDR2 sequences are SEHNR and FQNEAQ (reference sequence). This CDR3 is built from 15 residues. V was cut by 5 bases and J by 1 base, with 15 bases left in between. As DNA, the CDR3 is TGTGCCAGCAGCCCCGACGGGTCCTCATCCTACGAGCAGTACTTC. Translating gives CASSPDGSSSYEQYF. Based on the CDR3 plus reference TRBV7-9 and TRBJ2-7, the full variable domain is DTGVSQNPRHKITKRGQNVTFRCDPISEHNRLYWYRQTLGQGPEFLTYFQNEAQLEKSRLLSDRFSAERPKGSFSTLEIQRTEQGDSAMYLCASSPDGSSSYEQYFGPGTRLTVT.

This chain uses TRBV18 with TRBJ1-2; D gene unclear. Trimming left V 4 bases short and J 4 bases short, with 13 bases between. Germline V gene data show CDR1 as KGHSH and CDR2 as LQKENI. The length of the CDR3 is 14 residues. The CDR3 is CASSHSQTPYGYTF. As DNA, the CDR3 is TGTGCCAGCTCACACTCCCAGACACCCTATGGCTACACCTTC.

V and J are TRBV6-4 and TRBJ2-1; D is undetermined. The V end lost 4 bases, the J end lost 5 bases, and 9 bases lay between the germline ends. Germline V gives CDR1 MRHNA, CDR2 SNTAGT. This CDR3 comprises 13 residues. The CDR3 nucleotides read TGTGCCAGCAGTGTAGAAGGGAACAATGAGCAGTTCTTC. Translated, it gives CASSVEGNNEQFF.

This clone occurred once. The chain employs TRBV19 and TRBJ1-1, with D hard to call. CDR1 and CDR2 from the germline V gene are LNHDA and SQIVND (reference sequence). The CDR3 contains 12 residues. V dropped 6 bases and J dropped 5 bases, with 10 bases sitting between them. Here the CDR3 DNA reads TGTGCCAGTAGGAAAGGGCAAACTGAAGCTTTCTTT. Translated: CASRKGQTEAFF.

V and J are TRBV2 and TRBJ2-5; no clear D gene. The germline CDR1 and CDR2 sequences are SNHLY and FYNNEI. CDR3 length: 13 amino acids. V was pared by 3 bases and J by 2 bases, with 7 bases between. Here the CDR3 reads CASSEWRQETQYF. The DNA of the CDR3 is TGTGCCAGCAGTGAGTGGCGTCAAGAGACCCAGTACTTC.